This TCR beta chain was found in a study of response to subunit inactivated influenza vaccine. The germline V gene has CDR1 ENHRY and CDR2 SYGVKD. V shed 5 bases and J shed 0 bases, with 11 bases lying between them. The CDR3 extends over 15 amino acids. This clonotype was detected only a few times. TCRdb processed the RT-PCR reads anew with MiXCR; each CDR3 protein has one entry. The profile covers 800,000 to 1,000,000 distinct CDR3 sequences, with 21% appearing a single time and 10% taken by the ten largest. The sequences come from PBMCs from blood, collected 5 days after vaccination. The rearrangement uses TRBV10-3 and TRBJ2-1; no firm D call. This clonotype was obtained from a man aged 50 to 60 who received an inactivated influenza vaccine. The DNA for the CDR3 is TGTGCCATCAGTACCGTACAGAGCTCCTACAATGAGCAGTTCTTC. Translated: CAISTVQSSYNEQFF.